This TCR beta chain was profiled in a study of T cell repertoires in cytomegalovirus infection. Study summary: Recently identified HLA-C-restricted CMV epitopes were used, and well-studied HLA-B-restricted CMV epitopes were used as well. TCR beta signatures that were public indicated CMV infection and matching HLA type.

The study's findings and limits: Using cumulative public TCR beta family frequency, the authors identified those who carried CMV together with the relevant HLA. HLA-C-restricted, CMV-specific TCR beta clonotypes were dominant ex vivo.

The CDR3 sequence is 16 residues long. With V trimmed by 6 bases and J by 3 bases, 2 bases remained unmatched. The germline gives CDR1 SNHLY, CDR2 FYNNEI. TCRdb re-analysed the reads in MiXCR, keeping a single row per CDR3 protein. The sample contains approximately 990,000 distinct CDR3 sequences, around 32% of which appear only once. Points on this clonotype: Antigen: not known.

This TCR came from a human donor in good health (CMV status not recorded). Some clones in this sample may be carry-over from other donors' samples. The chain links TRBV2 to TRBJ2-2; 15 bases match TRBD2. The sample in question was cultured CD8+ T cells from PBMCs, obtained from culture after CMV antigen stimulation. CDR3 protein: CASRGLAGGYTGELFF. CDR3 in DNA: TGTGCCAGCAGGGGACTAGCGGGGGGATACACCGGGGAGCTGTTTTTT.